A selection of T cell receptor beta chains follows, all from one sample in a study of monozygotic twins with inflammatory bowel disease. Using the 5' RACE reads, TCRdb records one entry per CDR3 protein without DNA. This sample's table has 400,000 to 500,000 distinct CDR3 sequences. Sample: blood. These receptors were obtained from a human donor with ulcerative colitis or Crohn's disease, or a healthy co-twin of an affected twin (not recorded which). Both conserved end residues are part of each CDR3. The order of the fields is V gene, CDR3 length, J gene, CDR3 protein.

TRBV27	16	TRBJ2-5	CASSAGTSVWKETQYF
TRBV4-1	14	TRBJ1-2	CASSQDPGNRRSAF
TRBV12-3/TRBV12-4	15	TRBJ1-3	CASSFGGTSGNTIYF
TRBV5-4	14	TRBJ2-7	CASSSEWGGSEQYF
TRBV18	16	TRBJ2-1	CASSPVRGRSYNEQFF
TRBV7-2	15	TRBJ1-5	CASSPLRGSNQPQHF
TRBV10-3	13	TRBJ2-5	CAISPEVGETQYF
TRBV4-1	16	TRBJ2-3	CASSPRTAPGKDTQYF
TRBV10-2	11	TRBJ1-5	CASSDGGPQHF
TRBV20-1	13	TRBJ2-7	CSARPRDNYEQYF
TRBV18	15	TRBJ1-1	CASSPIATGNTEAFF
TRBV18	15	TRBJ2-2	CASSRTGSGTGELFF
TRBV6-2/TRBV6-3	14	TRBJ1-2	CASSYFRGSNGYTF
TRBV20-1	15	TRBJ2-5	CSAAPLAGGSETQYF
TRBV28	11	TRBJ2-3	CASRDTDTQYF
TRBV6-5	16	TRBJ2-5	CASSYSAGKLSETQYF
TRBV21-1	18	TRBJ1-2	CASTLRWTGRETEGGYTF
TRBV28	15	TRBJ1-1	CASSPHKGLATEAFF
TRBV7-9	15	TRBJ2-7	CASSLPEDPSGEQYF
TRBV20-1	13	TRBJ1-2	CSAREEGTYGYTF
TRBV13	12	TRBJ1-1	CASSLVPGSAFF
TRBV7-9	12	TRBJ2-1	CASSPDYNEQFF
TRBV12-3/TRBV12-4	15	TRBJ2-7	CASSWAGTGPHEQYF
TRBV10-3	14	TRBJ2-5	CAINPGGPGETQYF
TRBV6-1	17	TRBJ2-2	CASRAHDRGESAGELFF
TRBV6-5	14	TRBJ1-1	CASSYSRGRTEAFF
TRBV6-1	15	TRBJ2-7	CASRTGSGGINEQYF
TRBV6-5	11	TRBJ1-1	CASTQTGKAFF
TRBV29-1	13	TRBJ2-7	CSGGAGPGYEQYF
TRBV4-1	13	TRBJ2-1	CASSRLGANEQFF
TRBV20-1	15	TRBJ2-4	CSATGGPVTKNIQYF
TRBV5-1	14	TRBJ2-7	CASSLAELDSEQYF
TRBV9	18	TRBJ2-1	CASSLGTSGRGAKNEQFF
TRBV5-4	12	TRBJ2-5	CASSLADETQYF
TRBV20-1	16	TRBJ2-5	CSAIIRTSGGQETQYF
TRBV5-1	15	TRBJ1-1	CASSLEGVSYTEAFF
TRBV5-1	13	TRBJ2-5	CASSLRLGETQYF
TRBV7-9	16	TRBJ1-3	CASSPTGRGTGNTIYF
TRBV10-3	15	TRBJ2-5	CAISEGTRTDETQYF
TRBV7-9	13	TRBJ1-2	CASSLGGIYGYTF
TRBV5-1	15	TRBJ1-4	CASSRRDSENEKLFF
TRBV27	16	TRBJ2-2	CASSLETSVYTGELFF
TRBV7-9	15	TRBJ1-1	CASSSDRGLNTEAFF
TRBV12-3/TRBV12-4	15	TRBJ2-1	CASSSVGSHYNEQFF
TRBV6-2/TRBV6-3	16	TRBJ2-1	CASSYSGTGAYNEQFF
TRBV5-1	15	TRBJ1-3	CASSVGGLSGNTIYF
TRBV12-3/TRBV12-4	14	TRBJ1-6	CASSPRVKNSPLHF
TRBV5-1	16	TRBJ2-3	CASSFKAGGSTDTQYF
TRBV3-1	15	TRBJ2-5	CASSHKIAGKETQYF
TRBV5-6	17	TRBJ2-3	CASSLVTSGRGTDTQYF
TRBV12-3/TRBV12-4	13	TRBJ2-7	CASSFQTAYEQYF
TRBV3-1	11	TRBJ1-1	CASSHDNEAFF
TRBV6-2/TRBV6-3	14	TRBJ1-3	CASRYGSTGNTIYF
TRBV5-1	14	TRBJ2-5	CASSGTGAQETQYF
TRBV18	13	TRBJ1-2	CASSPSGGPGYTF
TRBV24-1	16	TRBJ2-5	CATSDHKGLPKETQYF
TRBV24-1	14	TRBJ2-5	CATSAPDRDETQYF
TRBV30	18	TRBJ1-4	CAWSARGTGASYREKLFF